These T cell receptor beta chains were read from a single sample in a study of blood T cell repertoires in COVID-19. Libraries were prepared by immunoSEQ multiplex PCR; TCRdb keeps only in-frame clonotypes and omits some of them. The table records some 150,000 clones, about 80% of them present only once. The sample comprised PBMCs or T cells enriched from blood (not recorded which). The source is a woman between 18 and 29 years old who had been exposed to COVID-19. Both conserved end residues are part of each CDR3. Each record gives: CDR3 DNA, CDR3 protein, D gene, CDR3 length, clone size, V gene, J gene. D genes are given only for firm matches. Rows may omit the clone size; those that give it use once, few, many or a size class.

TGTGCCAGCAGCGCTACCTCCCGGGACAGGGGAGATGAAAAACTGTTTTTT	CASSATSRDRGDEKLFF	TRBD1	17	NA	TRBV7-9	TRBJ1-4
TGTGCCAGCGCATGGCGGCTATCTGGGGCCAACGTCCTGACTTTC	CASAWRLSGANVLTF	NA	15	NA	TRBV19	TRBJ2-6
TGCAGCGTTTCTCCGGGACAGGCGGCCGGGGAGCTGTTTTTT	CSVSPGQAAGELFF	TRBD1	14	NA	TRBV29-1	TRBJ2-2
TGTGCCAGCAGCGTAGGTCTAGCGGGAGGTCTGGATGAGCAGTTCTTC	CASSVGLAGGLDEQFF	TRBD2	16	NA	TRBV9	TRBJ2-1
TGTGCCAGCAGTTACGCAGGGGGTGTCAATCAGCCCCAGCATTTT	CASSYAGGVNQPQHF	TRBD1	15	NA	TRBV6-5	TRBJ1-5
TGTGCCAGCAGCCAATTGGGGACAGGAAAAATTTATGGCTACACCTTC	CASSQLGTGKIYGYTF	TRBD1	16	NA	TRBV14	TRBJ1-2
TGTGCCAGCAACGAACTCCTCCGAGGCTCCTACAATGAGCAGTTCTTC	CASNELLRGSYNEQFF	NA	16	once	TRBV2	TRBJ2-1
TGTGCCAGCTCACCACTGGGACAGGGGCACTATGGCTACACCTTC	CASSPLGQGHYGYTF	TRBD1	15	NA	TRBV18	TRBJ1-2
TGTGCCTGGAGTCCCCGGGGCAATCAGCCCCAGCATTTT	CAWSPRGNQPQHF	NA	13	NA	TRBV30	TRBJ1-5
TGTGCCAGCAGCGCTGACAGGGGAACCTCTGGAAACACCATATATTTT	CASSADRGTSGNTIYF	TRBD1	16	NA	TRBV7-9	TRBJ1-3
TGTGCCAGCAGCTTATCTTCCGGGGAGCTGTTTTTT	CASSLSSGELFF	NA	12	few	TRBV11-3	TRBJ2-2
TGTGCCAGCAGTGTGACAGGGGATCAGCCCCAGCATTTT	CASSVTGDQPQHF	TRBD1	13	NA	TRBV25-1	TRBJ1-5
TGTGCCAGCAGTTTACTTGCAGCGAGCTCTGGAAACACCATATATTTT	CASSLLAASSGNTIYF	NA	16	few	TRBV28	TRBJ1-3
TGTGCCAGCACCGGAGGGCAGAACACTGAAGCTTTCTTT	CASTGGQNTEAFF	NA	13	NA	TRBV9	TRBJ1-1
TGTGCCAGCAGGAGAACCCAGGGGGCTAATGGCTACACCTTC	CASRRTQGANGYTF	TRBD1	14	NA	TRBV6-5	TRBJ1-2
TGTGCCAGCAGTTCGGGGACAGGCCACTATTCACCCCTCCACTTT	CASSSGTGHYSPLHF	TRBD1	15	NA	TRBV28	TRBJ1-6
TGCGCCAGCAGCTTGGCGGGCAGCGGGAGTCCCTCCTACGAGCAGTACTTC	CASSLAGSGSPSYEQYF	TRBD2	17	NA	TRBV5-1	TRBJ2-7
TGTGCCAGCAGTCGTACCGGGTCAGTCCAGCGCGAGCAGTACTTC	CASSRTGSVQREQYF	NA	15	NA	TRBV6-2/TRBV6-3	TRBJ2-7
TGTGCCAGCAGCCCACACCGGGGGACGAACACTGAAGCTTTCTTT	CASSPHRGTNTEAFF	NA	15	NA	TRBV7-8	TRBJ1-1
TGTGCCAGCAGCTCTACAGTGTCTGTCGCTTTCTTT	CASSSTVSVAFF	NA	12	NA	TRBV3-1/TRBV3-2	TRBJ1-1
TGTGCCACATTGACAACGAGGGGGCCCGGGGAGCTGTTTTTT	CATLTTRGPGELFF	TRBD1	14	NA	TRBV19	TRBJ2-2
TGTGCCAGCAGCACGACAGGAAACACCATATATTTT	CASSTTGNTIYF	NA	12	NA	TRBV28	TRBJ1-3
TGCAGCGTTGAGAGGGGGGGATTTGGTGAAAAACTGTTTTTT	CSVERGGFGEKLFF	NA	14	NA	TRBV29-1	TRBJ1-4
TGTGCCAGCAGCAAAGGAGGGTTGAACACTGAAGCTTTCTTT	CASSKGGLNTEAFF	NA	14	NA	TRBV21-1	TRBJ1-1
TGTGCCAGCAGTATCCAGAGGACTAGCGGGAGTTCCTACAATGAGCAGTTCTTC	CASSIQRTSGSSYNEQFF	TRBD2	18	few	TRBV27	TRBJ2-1
TGTGCCTGGAGTATCGGACAAAGCTCACCCCTCCACTTT	CAWSIGQSSPLHF	NA	13	NA	TRBV30	TRBJ1-6
TGTGCCAGCAGCCCACGTGGTCAGGGGTTCGACGGCTACACCTTC	CASSPRGQGFDGYTF	NA	15	NA	TRBV6-6	TRBJ1-2
TGTGCCAGCAGTCACGGACAGGGGACTGAAGCTTTCTTT	CASSHGQGTEAFF	TRBD1	13	NA	TRBV6-5	TRBJ1-1
TGTGCCAGCAGTGCACCGGGGCGGGGGGCCTACAATGAGCAGTTCTTC	CASSAPGRGAYNEQFF	TRBD2	16	once	TRBV28	TRBJ2-1
TGCGCCAGCAGCCAACCTCCTCAGAACGCGGGAGGGCACAATGAGCAGTTCTTC	CASSQPPQNAGGHNEQFF	TRBD2	18	NA	TRBV4-3	TRBJ2-1
TGTGCCAGCAGTTTAGCGACATATGGCTACACCTTC	CASSLATYGYTF	NA	12	NA	TRBV28	TRBJ1-2
TGTGCCAGCACCTTCCGGGACAGGGCCTATGGCTACACCTTC	CASTFRDRAYGYTF	TRBD1	14	NA	TRBV7-9	TRBJ1-2
TGTGCCAGCAGCCAATCACCCTTGACTAACCGAGAGACTCAAGAGACCCAGTACTTC	CASSQSPLTNRETQETQYF	NA	19	NA	TRBV16	TRBJ2-5
TGCGCCAGCAGCCAAGCTGACAGGGAGAATTCACCCCTCCACTTT	CASSQADRENSPLHF	TRBD1	15	once	TRBV4-1	TRBJ1-6
TGCGCCAGCAGCTTGGACGGCACTAATAGGGGGGCCAACGTCCTGACTTTC	CASSLDGTNRGANVLTF	NA	17	NA	TRBV5-1	TRBJ2-6
TGTGCCAGCAGTACCTCAGGGATGGGAGCTTTCTTT	CASSTSGMGAFF	NA	12	few	TRBV28	TRBJ1-1
TGTGCCAGCAGACGACTAGATGGCCACTACAATGAGCAGTTCTTC	CASRRLDGHYNEQFF	NA	15	NA	TRBV27	TRBJ2-1
TGTGCCAGCAGCTTTGGCGGGAGTAACCCAGATACGCAGTATTTT	CASSFGGSNPDTQYF	TRBD2	15	NA	TRBV7-2	TRBJ2-3
TGTGCCAGCAGTTTATCGAGGAGCTCCTACGAGCAGTACTTC	CASSLSRSSYEQYF	NA	14	NA	TRBV27	TRBJ2-7
TGTGCCAGCAGTCAACCGGGATCCAGAGACACTGAAGCTTTCTTT	CASSQPGSRDTEAFF	NA	15	NA	TRBV6-5	TRBJ1-1
TGTGCCAGCAGCGTCCTTGGCGGGAGCCGCCTTTTCCCCTACGAGCAGTACTTC	CASSVLGGSRLFPYEQYF	TRBD2	18	NA	TRBV27	TRBJ2-7
TGTGCCACTTCTCGGGGGGCAAACACCATATATTTT	CATSRGANTIYF	NA	12	NA	TRBV3-1/TRBV3-2	TRBJ1-3
TGTGCCAGCAGTTGGGTCAGGATAAACACCGGGGAGCTGTTTTTT	CASSWVRINTGELFF	NA	15	NA	TRBV28	TRBJ2-2
TGTGCCAGCAGTTTACAACGGTATGGCTACACCTTC	CASSLQRYGYTF	NA	12	NA	TRBV28	TRBJ1-2
TGTGCCAGTAGTATAAACGGGGAGAATTCACCCCTCCACTTT	CASSINGENSPLHF	NA	14	NA	TRBV19	TRBJ1-6
TGTGCCAGCAGTTTGACAGGGGACTATGGCTACACCTTC	CASSLTGDYGYTF	TRBD1	13	NA	TRBV12-3/TRBV12-4	TRBJ1-2
TGTGCCAGCAGCTTAGCCCCCGACAGGGCCTTCAATGAGCAGTTCTTC	CASSLAPDRAFNEQFF	TRBD1	16	NA	TRBV7-2	TRBJ2-1
TGTGCCAGCAGCCCTCTAGCGGGAGGCCTCTACAATGAGCAGTTCTTC	CASSPLAGGLYNEQFF	TRBD2	16	once	TRBV7-9	TRBJ2-1
TGTGCCATCAGTGGGCCGGGCAGGGTACGGCTGCTTGGCTACACCTTC	CAISGPGRVRLLGYTF	NA	16	NA	TRBV10-3	TRBJ1-2
TGTGCCAGAGATAGAACAGGGGAGAACACCGGGGAGCTGTTTTTT	CARDRTGENTGELFF	TRBD1	15	NA	TRBV2	TRBJ2-2
TGTGCCACCTCGCGGGCCGGTTCCTACGAGCAGTACTTC	CATSRAGSYEQYF	NA	13	NA	TRBV19	TRBJ2-7